Each of the 16 T cell receptor beta chains below was sequenced from the same sample in a study of T-cell reconstitution after alpha-beta-depleted transplantation in children (dated by TCRdb to the mid-2010s). To prepare the library, PCR was applied. The instrument given in TCRdb is Illumina HiSeq 2500. Molecular barcoding was employed in the preparation of TCR libraries, with unique molecular identifiers being used to normalize TCRbeta repertoire quantification. TCRdb trimmed the raw reads at Q25, called clones with MiXCR and kept productive beta chains. When rows share a CDR3 protein, they turn into one entry using the most common DNA and genes. A total of about 980,000 distinct CDR3 sequences appear in this sample, about 26% of them only once. In total, the top ten clones hold roughly 27% of the sample. The sample's treatment or condition, from its label and the paper: allogeneic hematopoietic cell transplantation with graft depleted of TCRalphabeta T cells and CD19 B cells.

This sample comprised PBMCs, mostly from graft donor cells, obtained 360 days after TCRalphabeta/CD19-depleted stem cell transplant. These receptors all come from a boy in the first two years of life who had a stem cell transplant for SCID, so the T cells may come from the graft donor.

CDR3 nucleotide sequence: TGTGCCAGCAGGACAAGCGGCGCCTACCTAACGCAGTATTTT. Translated, it gives CASRTSGAYLTQYF. The chain uses TRBV12-3 or TRBV12-4 and TRBJ2-3; D is possibly TRBD2 (5 bases). Trimming took 6 bases from V and 9 from J, leaving 19 bases between them. The CDR3 has 14 amino acids.

V gene TRBV2 combines with J gene TRBJ2-5; TRBD2 matches at 14 bases. V lost 7 bases, J lost 0 bases, and 7 bases stayed unmatched. The CDR3 spans 17 residues. Germline CDR1 reads SNHLY; CDR2 reads FYNNEI. CDR3 DNA sequence: TGTGCCAGCACCCCGGGGACTAGCGGGGGAGACCAAGAGACCCAGTACTTC. It yields the protein CASTPGTSGGDQETQYF. The full variable domain, completed using reference TRBV2 and TRBJ2-5, is EPEVTQTPSHQVTQMGQEVILRCVPISNHLYFYWYRQILGQKVEFLVSFYNNEISEKSEIFDDQFSVERPDGSNFTLKIRSTKLEDSAMYFCASTPGTSGGDQETQYFGPGTRLLVL.

The chain carries TRBV5-1 and TRBJ2-3, with a tentative D call TRBD1 (5 bases). The CDR3 length is 15 residues. V gave up 6 bases and J gave up 0 bases, with 14 bases separating them. Germline loops: CDR1 SGHRS, CDR2 YFSETQ. CDR3 nucleotide sequence: TGCGCCAGCACCCCAGATGGGGCTAGCACAGATACGCAGTATTTT. Its translation is CASTPDGASTDTQYF.

This clonotype appeared a few times. The chain couples TRBV28 to TRBJ2-5; D gene ambiguous. The ends were cut back, 7 bases at V and 2 bases at J, with 11 bases in the middle. This CDR3 region has 13 residues. The germline V gene has CDR1 MDHEN and CDR2 SYDVKM. CDR3 sequence (DNA): TGTGCCAGCAATCCCGGGTCTCAAGAGACCCAGTACTTC. It is translated as CASNPGSQETQYF.

This clonotype was seen only a few times. J is TRBJ1-4 and V is TRBV12-3 or TRBV12-4; tentatively, D is TRBD1 (6 bases). The V and J ends lost 11 bases and 2 bases respectively, with 18 bases between them. The CDR3 spans 15 residues. The DNA of the CDR3 is TGTGCCTGCCGCAGGGGTGGGGCGACTAATGAAAAACTGTTTTTT. This encodes CACRRGGATNEKLFF.

The chain couples TRBV12-3 or TRBV12-4 to TRBJ1-6; no reliable D call. Between the trimmed V and J ends, which lost 3 bases and 9 bases, there was a span of 12 bases. This CDR3 contains 14 residues. The CDR3 DNA sequence: TGTGCCAGCAGTTTCCTGGACCTAAGTTCACCCCTCCACTTT. It yields the protein CASSFLDLSSPLHF.

This clonotype was seen many times. The chain joins TRBV20-1 to TRBJ2-3; 9 bases match TRBD2. V was clipped by 3 bases and J by 6 bases; unmatched bases: 16. Germline CDR1 is DFQATT and CDR2 is SNEGSKA (reference sequence). The CDR3 is 17 amino acids. CDR3 DNA: TGCAGTGCTAGTCCAGCGGGGGGAGATTTTTATCCGGATACGCAGTATTTT. Residues: CSASPAGGDFYPDTQYF.

The chain is built from TRBV18 and TRBJ2-4; 8 positions match TRBD1. Germline V gives CDR1 KGHSH, CDR2 LQKENI. V lost 4 bases to trimming and J lost 3 bases; unmatched junction nucleotides: 8. The length of the CDR3 is 16 residues. The chain's CDR3 is CASSRATGDVKNIQYF. The CDR3 region has the DNA TGTGCCAGCTCACGCGCGACAGGGGATGTCAAAAACATTCAGTACTTC.

The sample holds many counts of this clonotype. The chain uses TRBV4-1 and TRBJ2-3; D unclear. CDR3 size: 14 residues. Germline V lookup: CDR1 MGHRA, CDR2 YSYEKL. Trimming shortened V by 4 bases and J by 3 bases, and 11 bases separated the two germline ends. The CDR3, as DNA: TGCGCCAGCAGCCCCATGGGGTGGACAGATACGCAGTATTTT. As protein: CASSPMGWTDTQYF.

This clonotype showed up just a few times. CDR3 bases: TGCAGTGCTCGAGTTGCTCCCGGTCCCTACAATCAGCCCCAGCATTTT. Translating it yields CSARVAPGPYNQPQHF. The chain joins TRBV20-1 to TRBJ1-5; D not certain. From germline, CDR1 is DFQATT and CDR2 SNEGSKA (reference sequence). V was cut by 5 bases and J by 3 bases, with 20 bases left in between. The CDR3 is made up of 16 amino acids.

This clonotype was seen more than once but under ten times. The V gene is TRBV29-1, the J gene TRBJ2-7; D possibly corresponds to TRBD1 (5 bases). This CDR3 comprises 14 residues. Germline V gene lookup returns CDR1 SQVTM and CDR2 ANQGSEA. V was cut by 1 base and J by 3 bases, with 13 bases left in between. CDR3 nucleotides: TGCAGCGTTGAAGGCGTAGGGGTCGACTACGAGCAGTACTTC. Encoded protein: CSVEGVGVDYEQYF.

The chain joins TRBV20-1 to TRBJ2-3; D perhaps matches TRBD2 (5 bases). Per the germline V gene, CDR1 is DFQATT and CDR2 is SNEGSKA (reference sequence). V lost 1 base and J lost 4, with 6 bases in between. CDR3 length: 12 amino acids. The CDR3: CSARVGADTQYF. The CDR3 nucleotides read TGCAGTGCTAGAGTCGGGGCAGATACGCAGTATTTT.

The rearrangement links TRBV3-1 to TRBJ2-5; possibly TRBD2 for D (6 bases). With 6 bases removed from V and 0 bases from J, the gap between germline ends came to 14 bases. The CDR3 extends over 15 amino acids. Per germline, CDR1 LGHDT and CDR2 YNNKEL (reference sequence). CDR3 in amino acids: CASRLGGVHQETQYF. DNA of the CDR3: TGTGCCAGCAGGCTTGGAGGGGTACACCAAGAGACCCAGTACTTC.

This clonotype was recorded at least ten times. J is TRBJ1-5 and V is TRBV20-1; TRBD1 is a possible D gene (5 bases). Germline CDR1 and CDR2: DFQATT and SNEGSKA (reference sequence). V was trimmed by 0 bases and J by 1 base, leaving 13 bases between them. CDR3 size: 16 residues. CDR3 DNA sequence: TGCAGTGCTAGAGATCGGAGAAGGGGCAGCAATCAGCCCCAGCATTTT. Its translation: CSARDRRRGSNQPQHF.

The chain couples TRBV14 to TRBJ2-7; D ambiguous. Germline CDR1 is SGHDN and CDR2 is FVKESK. The CDR3 contains 10 residues. The V end lost 8 bases, the J end lost 6 bases, and 8 bases lay between the germline ends. This CDR3 reads CASPPGEQYF. As DNA, the CDR3 is TGTGCCAGCCCCCCAGGCGAGCAGTACTTC.

The gene calls are TRBV21-1 and TRBJ2-5; the table names TRBD2, a call not compared with the DNA. TRBV21-1 is a known pseudogene. The CDR3 sequence is 14 residues long. The CDR3 here is CAMGSGRGGETQYF. The CDR3 DNA follows: TGTGCCATGGGCTCTGGGCGGGGAGGAGAGACCCAGTACTTC.